This T cell receptor beta chain was recovered during a study of T cells expressing NK-cell markers. The overall study: It was sorted CD3+CD56+NKG2C+, CD3+CD56+NKG2C- and CD3+CD56-NKG2C+ T cells that supplied the TCR beta repertoires. HCMV serostatus: seven of eight sequenced donors positive, one negative.

5'RACE template switching with UMIs generated TCR beta cDNA. TCRdb derives one entry per CDR3 protein from the 5' RACE reads, leaving out DNA. Reported are some 460,000 distinct CDR3 sequences; the ten largest clones contain about 1.5%. Study findings and constraints: The study did not resolve the HCMV specificity of expanded NKG2C+ T cell clones.

The germline CDR1 and CDR2 sequences are SGHRS and YFSETQ. This CDR3 comprises 13 residues. Notes on this clonotype: What it recognizes is unknown.

V is TRBV5-1 and J is TRBJ2-7; the TCRdb D gene call, TRBD1, has no DNA to confirm it. Sample: blood T cells: a sorted CD56 or NKG2C T cell subset, CD4+ or CD8+ T cells, or bulk PBMC T cells (not recorded which). This clonotype was sampled from a woman between 50 and 59 years old in good health. The CDR3 spells CASSFKGNSLQYF.